This T cell receptor (beta chain) was identified during a study of T cells in Graves' hyperthyroidism and ophthalmopathy. Overall study results and limits: Classification by a 13 V-J model distinguished ophthalmopathy from stable hyperthyroidism.

This CDR3 region has 14 residues. Germline V gene sequence: CDR1 SGDLS, CDR2 YYNGEE. With 3 bases clipped from V and 4 bases from J, the junction kept 7 bases outside the gene matches. RNA transcripts served as the template for amplifying TCR beta CDR3 regions. In the first-round RT-PCR of the TCR CDR3, the HTBI primer set was used. TCRdb re-analysed the multiplex PCR reads in MiXCR, keeping a single row per CDR3 protein. The table shows 550,000 to 600,000 distinct CDR3 sequences, with roughly a sixth occurring only once. With respect to this clonotype: Antigen: not known.

The V gene is TRBV9, the J gene TRBJ2-7, with 7 bases matching TRBD1. This TCR was recovered from a woman between 18 and 30 years old with Graves' hyperthyroidism. Sample: blood. CDR3 nucleotides: TGTGCCAGCAGCGGTGAGGGGGCGAGATACGAGCAGTACTTC. Its protein is CASSGEGARYEQYF.